Sequencing of this T cell receptor beta chain was carried out in a study of blood T cell repertoires in COVID-19. Clones were read by immunoSEQ multiplex PCR, and TCRdb kept only the in-frame ones, dropping some. Seen here are a few hundred thousand clones, more than 70% observed once, and the top ten hold under 6.5%. Germline CDR1 is SNHLY and CDR2 is FYNNEI. The CDR3 is 16 residues long. V was clipped by 4 bases and J by 1 base, with 13 bases between them. Source material: peripheral blood. The V call is TRBV2, the J call TRBJ2-2; D is perhaps TRBD2 (6 bases). This clonotype was sampled from a man aged 18 to 29 who had recovered from COVID-19. CDR3 nucleotides: TGTGCCAGCAGTGTTTTTGGGACTGGGAACACCGGGGAGCTGTTTTTT. It specifies CASSVFGTGNTGELFF. The full variable domain, rest sourced from reference TRBV2 and TRBJ2-2, is EPEVTQTPSHQVTQMGQEVILRCVPISNHLYFYWYRQILGQKVEFLVSFYNNEISEKSEIFDDQFSVERPDGSNFTLKIRSTKLEDSAMYFCASSVFGTGNTGELFFGEGSRLTVL.